The sequence of this T cell receptor (beta chain) was determined in a study of cytomegalovirus exposure and HLA in healthy donors. Study results and limitations: TRBV6-2, TRBV6-3 and some other V segments were excluded as indistinguishable. The authors listed some 150 TCR beta chains as cytomegalovirus-associated.

Germline CDR1 is GTSNPN and CDR2 is SVGIG (reference sequence). V dropped 2 bases and J dropped 4 bases, with 18 bases sitting between them. CDR3 size: 17 residues. These donors, healthy bone marrow donors, were studied. As for this clone: Its specificity is unknown. The same CDR3 can be traced to other DNA sequences in this sample.

The PCR made use of 60 Vbeta and 13 Jbeta primers. TCRdb's copy holds only in-frame clones and misses some; the assay was immunoSEQ multiplex PCR. In the table there are around 97,000 clones, 60% to 85% of which are singletons. The sample taken for sequencing was PBMCs. The chain combines TRBV30 with TRBJ2-6; tentatively, D is TRBD2 (6 bases). The clonotype comes from a middle-aged man in good health and CMV-seropositive. In DNA, the CDR3 is TGTGCCTGGAGTAGGGGTAGCGGAGTGGCCGGGGCCAACGTCCTGACTTTC. Translating gives CAWSRGSGVAGANVLTF.